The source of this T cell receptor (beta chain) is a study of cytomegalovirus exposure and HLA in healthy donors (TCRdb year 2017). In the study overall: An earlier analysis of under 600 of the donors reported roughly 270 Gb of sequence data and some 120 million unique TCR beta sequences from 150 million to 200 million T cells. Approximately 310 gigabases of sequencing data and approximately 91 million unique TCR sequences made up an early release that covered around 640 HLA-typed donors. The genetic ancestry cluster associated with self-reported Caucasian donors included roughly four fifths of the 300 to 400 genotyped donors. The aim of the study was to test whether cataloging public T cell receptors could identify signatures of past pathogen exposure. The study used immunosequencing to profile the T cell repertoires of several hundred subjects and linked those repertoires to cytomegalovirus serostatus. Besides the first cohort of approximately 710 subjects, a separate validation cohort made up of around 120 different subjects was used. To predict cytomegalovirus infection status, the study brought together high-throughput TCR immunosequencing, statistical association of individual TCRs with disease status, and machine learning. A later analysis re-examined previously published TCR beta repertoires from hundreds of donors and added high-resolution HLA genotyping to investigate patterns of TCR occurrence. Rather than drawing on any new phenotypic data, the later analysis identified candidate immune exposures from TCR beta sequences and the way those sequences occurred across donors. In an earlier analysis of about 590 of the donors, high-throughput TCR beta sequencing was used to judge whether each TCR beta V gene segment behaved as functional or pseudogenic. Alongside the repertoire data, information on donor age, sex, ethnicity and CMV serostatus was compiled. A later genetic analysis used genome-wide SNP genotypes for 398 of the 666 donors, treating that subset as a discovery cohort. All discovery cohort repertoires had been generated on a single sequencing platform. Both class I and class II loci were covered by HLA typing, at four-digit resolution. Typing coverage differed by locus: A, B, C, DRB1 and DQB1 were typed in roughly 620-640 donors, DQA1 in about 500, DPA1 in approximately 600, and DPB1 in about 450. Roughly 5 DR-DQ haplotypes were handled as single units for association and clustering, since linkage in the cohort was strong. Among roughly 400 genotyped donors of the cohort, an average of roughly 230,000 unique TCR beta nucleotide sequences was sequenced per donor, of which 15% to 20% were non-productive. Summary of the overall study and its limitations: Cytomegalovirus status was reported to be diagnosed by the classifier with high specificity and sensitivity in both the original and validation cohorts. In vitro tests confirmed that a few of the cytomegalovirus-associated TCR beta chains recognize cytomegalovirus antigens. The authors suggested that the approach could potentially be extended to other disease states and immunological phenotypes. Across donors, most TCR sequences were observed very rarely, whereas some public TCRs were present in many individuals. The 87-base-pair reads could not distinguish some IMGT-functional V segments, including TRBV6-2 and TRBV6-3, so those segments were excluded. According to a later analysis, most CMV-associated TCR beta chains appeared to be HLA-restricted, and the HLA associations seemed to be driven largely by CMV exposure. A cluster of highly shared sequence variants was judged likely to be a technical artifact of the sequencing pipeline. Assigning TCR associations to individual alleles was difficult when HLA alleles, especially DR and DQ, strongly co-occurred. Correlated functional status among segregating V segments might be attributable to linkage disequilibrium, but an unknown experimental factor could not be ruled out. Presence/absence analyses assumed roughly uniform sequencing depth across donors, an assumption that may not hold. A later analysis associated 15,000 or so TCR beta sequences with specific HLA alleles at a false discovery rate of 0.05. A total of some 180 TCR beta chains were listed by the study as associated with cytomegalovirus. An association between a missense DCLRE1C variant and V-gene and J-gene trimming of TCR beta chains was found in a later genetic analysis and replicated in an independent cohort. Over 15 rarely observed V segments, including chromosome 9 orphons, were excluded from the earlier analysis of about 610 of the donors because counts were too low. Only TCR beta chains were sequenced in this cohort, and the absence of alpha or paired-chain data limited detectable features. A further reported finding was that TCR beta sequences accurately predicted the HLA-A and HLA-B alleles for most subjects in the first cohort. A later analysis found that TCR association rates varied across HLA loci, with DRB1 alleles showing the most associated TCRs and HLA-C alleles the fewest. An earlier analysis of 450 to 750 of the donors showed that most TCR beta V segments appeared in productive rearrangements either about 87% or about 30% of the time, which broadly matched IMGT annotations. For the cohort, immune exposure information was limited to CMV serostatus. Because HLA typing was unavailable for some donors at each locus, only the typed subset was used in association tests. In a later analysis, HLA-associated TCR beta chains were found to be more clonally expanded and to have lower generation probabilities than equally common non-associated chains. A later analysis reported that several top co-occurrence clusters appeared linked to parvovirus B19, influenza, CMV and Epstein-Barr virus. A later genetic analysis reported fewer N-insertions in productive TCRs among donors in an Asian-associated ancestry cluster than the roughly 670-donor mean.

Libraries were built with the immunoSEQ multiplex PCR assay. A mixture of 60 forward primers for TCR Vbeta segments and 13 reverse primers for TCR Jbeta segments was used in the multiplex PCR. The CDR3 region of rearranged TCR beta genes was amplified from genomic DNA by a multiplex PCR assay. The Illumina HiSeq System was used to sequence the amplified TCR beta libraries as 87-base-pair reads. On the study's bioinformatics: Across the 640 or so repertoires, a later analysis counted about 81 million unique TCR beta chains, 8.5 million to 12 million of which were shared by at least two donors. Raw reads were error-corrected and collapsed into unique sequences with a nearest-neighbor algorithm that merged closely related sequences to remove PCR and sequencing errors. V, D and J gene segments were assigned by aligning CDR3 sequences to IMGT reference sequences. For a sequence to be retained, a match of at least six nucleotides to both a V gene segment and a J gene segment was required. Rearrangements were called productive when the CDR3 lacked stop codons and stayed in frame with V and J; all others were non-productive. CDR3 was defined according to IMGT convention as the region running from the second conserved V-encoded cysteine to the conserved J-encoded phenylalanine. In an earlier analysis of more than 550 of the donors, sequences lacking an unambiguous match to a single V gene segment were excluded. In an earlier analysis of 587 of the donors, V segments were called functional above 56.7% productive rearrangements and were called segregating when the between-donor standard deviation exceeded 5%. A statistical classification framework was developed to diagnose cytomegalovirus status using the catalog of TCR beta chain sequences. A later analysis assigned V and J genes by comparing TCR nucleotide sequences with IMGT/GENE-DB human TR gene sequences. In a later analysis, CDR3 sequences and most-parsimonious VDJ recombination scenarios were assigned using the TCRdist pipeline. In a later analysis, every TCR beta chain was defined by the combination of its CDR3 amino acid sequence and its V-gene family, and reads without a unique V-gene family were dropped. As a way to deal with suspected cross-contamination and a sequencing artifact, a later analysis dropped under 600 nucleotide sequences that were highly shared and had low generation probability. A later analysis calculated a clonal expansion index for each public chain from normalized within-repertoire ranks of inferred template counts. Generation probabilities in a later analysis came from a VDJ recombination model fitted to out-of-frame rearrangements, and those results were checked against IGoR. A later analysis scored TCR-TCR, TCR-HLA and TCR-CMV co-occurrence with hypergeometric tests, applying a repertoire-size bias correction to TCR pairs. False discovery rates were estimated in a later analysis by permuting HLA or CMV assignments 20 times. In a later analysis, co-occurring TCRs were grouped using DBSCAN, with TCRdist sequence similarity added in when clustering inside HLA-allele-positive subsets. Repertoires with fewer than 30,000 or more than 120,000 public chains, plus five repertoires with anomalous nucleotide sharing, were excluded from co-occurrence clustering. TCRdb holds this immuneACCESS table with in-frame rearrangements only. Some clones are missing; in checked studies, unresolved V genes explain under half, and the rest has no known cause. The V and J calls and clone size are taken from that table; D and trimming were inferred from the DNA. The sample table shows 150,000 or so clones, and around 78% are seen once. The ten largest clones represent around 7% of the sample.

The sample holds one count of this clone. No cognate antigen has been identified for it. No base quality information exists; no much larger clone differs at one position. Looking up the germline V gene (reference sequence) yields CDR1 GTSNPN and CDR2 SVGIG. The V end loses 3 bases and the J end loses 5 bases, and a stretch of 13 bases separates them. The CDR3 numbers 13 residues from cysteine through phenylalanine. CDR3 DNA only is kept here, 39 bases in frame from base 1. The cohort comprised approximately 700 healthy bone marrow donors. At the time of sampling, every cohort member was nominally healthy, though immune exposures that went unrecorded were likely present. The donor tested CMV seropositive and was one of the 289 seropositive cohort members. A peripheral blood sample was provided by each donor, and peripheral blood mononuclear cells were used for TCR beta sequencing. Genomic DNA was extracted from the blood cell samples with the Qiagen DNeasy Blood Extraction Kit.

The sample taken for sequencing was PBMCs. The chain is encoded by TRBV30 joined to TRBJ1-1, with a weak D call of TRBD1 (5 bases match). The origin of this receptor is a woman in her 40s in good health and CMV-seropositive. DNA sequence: TGTGCCTGGAGCCCCAGGGTGGGGACTGAAGCTTTCTTT. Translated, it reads CAWSPRVGTEAFF.